Below are 9 T cell receptor beta chains sequenced from a single sample in a study of regulatory T cells in long-lasting Graves disease. Indicated time point: persistent/refractory GD, antithyroid drugs over 5 years with positive TRAb. PBMC-extracted RNA yielded the TCR library. HTBI primers from iRepertoire and Arm-PCR of CDR3 regions yielded the TCR beta libraries. TCRdb re-called the multiplex PCR reads through MiXCR, storing one row per CDR3 protein. The profile shows around 460,000 distinct CDR3 sequences, around a fifth of them singletons. Sequenced here: peripheral blood mononuclear cells (PBMCs), sampled when the disease was refractory, from a patient treated with antithyroid drugs. These receptors all stem from a female donor with Graves disease.

In this sample, this clonotype turned up a few times. The chain joins TRBV6-1 to TRBJ2-7; 8 nucleotides line up with TRBD2. Germline CDR1 and CDR2: MNHNS and SASEGT. CDR3 length equals 17 residues. Germline trimming cut 6 bases from V and 5 bases from J; bases unmatched to any gene: 18. CDR3 bases: TGTGCCAGCAGCCGTATACCCGGAGCGGGAGTGGTCCACGAGCAGTACTTC. This encodes CASSRIPGAGVVHEQYF.

The rearrangement links TRBV7-8 to TRBJ2-2; 7 bases map to TRBD2. The CDR3 has 16 amino acids. V gave up 1 base and J gave up 3 bases; unmatched junction bases: 5. Germline V CDR1 and CDR2: SGHVS, FQNEAQ. CDR3 sequence: CASSLVGGRDTGELFF. The DNA for the CDR3 is TGTGCCAGCAGCTTAGTAGGCGGGAGAGACACCGGGGAGCTGTTTTTT.

CDR3 DNA: TGTGCCAGTAGTGCCTCTGGGTCGAGTGAAAAACTGTTTTTT. Protein: CASSASGSSEKLFF. This sequence joins TRBV19 and TRBJ1-4, with D uncertain. The V end lost 5 bases, the J end lost 7 bases, and 14 bases lay between the germline ends. CDR1 is LNHDA and CDR2 is SQIVND in the germline V gene (reference sequence). The CDR3 is 14 residues long.

This clonotype showed up many times. This chain uses TRBV28 with TRBJ1-1; D is possibly TRBD1 (6 bases). The CDR3 runs 15 residues. Trimming cost V 5 bases and J 6 bases, with 19 bases left between them. Germline V CDR1 and CDR2: MDHEN, SYDVKM. The CDR3 DNA follows: TGTGCCAGCAGTCTCCTGACAGGTTCGAGAGCTGAAGCTTTCTTT. This gives the protein CASSLLTGSRAEAFF.

Ten or more counts support this clonotype. J is TRBJ1-2 and V is TRBV6-1; a weak D match, TRBD1 (6 bases). The V gene lost 4 bases and the J gene lost 4 bases, with 13 bases spanning the gap. This CDR3 is 14 amino acids long. Germline V gene sequence: CDR1 MNHNS, CDR2 SASEGT. CDR3: CASSAQGGGYGYTF. CDR3 nucleotides: TGTGCCAGCAGTGCACAGGGAGGGGGCTATGGCTACACCTTC.

This sequence joins TRBV12-3 or TRBV12-4 and TRBJ2-6; 10 nucleotides line up with TRBD1. V lost 5 bases to trimming and J lost 0 bases; unmatched junction nucleotides: 4. The length of the CDR3 is 17 residues. DNA for the CDR3: TGTGCCAGCAGTCCGGGACAGGGGACCTCTGGGGCCAACGTCCTGACTTTC. It encodes CASSPGQGTSGANVLTF.

The rearrangement joins TRBV19 to TRBJ1-1, with a tentative D call TRBD1 (5 bases). The CDR3 has 15 residues. V was clipped by 6 bases and J by 4 bases, with 18 bases between them. Germline CDR1 reads LNHDA; CDR2 reads SQIVND (reference sequence). The CDR3 protein is CASSPRGYWGTEAFF. CDR3 nucleotide sequence: TGTGCCAGTAGCCCGCGGGGGTACTGGGGCACTGAAGCTTTCTTT.

J is TRBJ1-1 and V is TRBV7-3; a possible D gene is TRBD1 (5 bases). Looked up from germline, CDR1 is SGHTA and CDR2 is FQGTGA. The CDR3 is 15 residues long. The ends were cut back, 1 base at V and 2 bases at J, with 11 bases in the middle. Here the CDR3 reads CASSLIPGSNTEAFF. The DNA for the CDR3 is TGTGCCAGCAGCTTAATCCCAGGGAGCAACACTGAAGCTTTCTTT.

This clonotype was recorded at least ten times. The rearrangement uses TRBV5-5 and TRBJ1-1; D is ambiguous. V lost 3 bases, J lost 5 bases, and 8 bases lay in between. Germline V lookup: CDR1 SGHKS, CDR2 YYEKEE (reference sequence). This CDR3 is built from 12 residues. CDR3 amino acids: CASSSPQTEAFF. CDR3 DNA: TGTGCCAGCAGCTCCCCCCAAACTGAAGCTTTCTTT. Combining the CDR3 with reference TRBV5-5 and TRBJ1-1 gives the whole variable domain DAGVTQSPTHLIKTRGQQVTLRCSPISGHKSVSWYQQVLGQGPQFIFQYYEKEERGRGNFPDRFSARQFPNYSSELNVNALLLGDSALYLCASSSPQTEAFFGQGTRLTVV.